Below, 10 T cell receptor beta chains from the same sample are listed, as sequenced in a study of T cell responses to AZD1222 COVID-19 vaccine. TCRdb's copy holds only in-frame clones and misses some; the assay was immunoSEQ multiplex PCR. The data contain around 150,000 clones, 84% of them singletons. This material consisted of peripheral blood, taken on day 0 of AZD1222 vaccination. Receptor source: an adult in good health.

V is TRBV30 and J is TRBJ1-2; TRBD1 aligns across 10 bases. After removal of 2 bases from V and 4 bases from J, the junction contained 7 bases not matched to a gene. The CDR3 has 15 residues. Germline V lookup: CDR1 GTSNPN, CDR2 SVGIG (reference sequence). Here the CDR3 DNA reads TGTGCCTGGAGTCCTTCTCGGACAGGGGGCTATGGCTACACCTTC. This encodes CAWSPSRTGGYGYTF.

The chain combines TRBV30 with TRBJ1-1; D is perhaps TRBD1 (5 bases). This CDR3 is 13 amino acids long. Trimming removed 5 bases at V and 1 base at J, with 11 bases between. The V gene's germline CDR1 is GTSNPN and CDR2 SVGIG (reference sequence). CDR3 in amino acids: CAWGVGRNTEAFF. CDR3 bases: TGTGCCTGGGGCGTGGGGCGGAACACTGAAGCTTTCTTT.

This clone is a singleton in its sample. The chain joins TRBV6-5 to TRBJ1-1, with 10 bases lining up with TRBD1. V lost 5 bases and J lost 7; bases outside the gene matches: 10. The CDR3 has 15 amino acids. The V gene's germline CDR1 is MNHEY and CDR2 SVGAGI. CDR3 in DNA: TGTGCCAGCAGTCGACAGGGGGCCAGGGGAGTTGAAGCTTTCTTT. Translation: CASSRQGARGVEAFF.

CDR3 in DNA: TGTGCCAGCAGCTTGGGGGAACTCAGGCTACAAGAGACCCAGTACTTC. Residues: CASSLGELRLQETQYF. J is TRBJ2-5 and V is TRBV5-6, with no clear D. The CDR3 is made up of 16 amino acids. Germline CDR1 and CDR2: SGHDT and YYEEEE. Trimming pared 0 bases from V and 2 bases from J, leaving 14 bases between.

The rearrangement joins TRBV29-1 to TRBJ1-1; D is ambiguous. V gave up 6 bases and J gave up 1 base, with 12 bases separating them. There are 13 residues in the CDR3. The germline V gene has CDR1 SQVTM and CDR2 ANQGSEA. The DNA for the CDR3 is TGCAGCGTGAAACTCGGGTGGAACACTGAAGCTTTCTTT. Translated, it gives CSVKLGWNTEAFF.

V gene TRBV6-1 combines with J gene TRBJ1-5, with TRBD1 as a possible D gene (5 bases). Germline CDR1 is MNHNS and CDR2 is SASEGT. CDR3 length: 16 amino acids. With 6 bases removed from V and 0 bases from J, the gap between germline ends came to 15 bases. CDR3 sequence (DNA): TGTGCCAGCAGGGAAACAGGCGCAGGTAGCAATCAGCCCCAGCATTTT. This encodes CASRETGAGSNQPQHF.

This clone has a single count. The V call is TRBV7-8, the J call TRBJ1-6; D is perhaps TRBD1 (5 bases). The CDR3 sequence is 17 residues long. The ends were cut back, 3 bases at V and 0 bases at J, with 12 bases in the middle. The germline CDR1 and CDR2 sequences are SGHVS and FQNEAQ. CDR3 sequence (DNA): TGTGCCAGCAGCTTGAATGGGGGTGGCTCCTATAATTCACCCCTCCACTTT. Protein product: CASSLNGGGSYNSPLHF.

The chain has TRBV28 and TRBJ2-5; 10 bases fit TRBD1. V shed 9 bases and J 5 bases; nucleotides not matched to a gene: 9. This CDR3 has 14 amino acids. Germline V gives CDR1 MDHEN, CDR2 SYDVKM. The CDR3 sequence is CASRPGQGLETQYF. CDR3 coding DNA: TGTGCCAGTAGACCGGGACAGGGGTTGGAGACCCAGTACTTC.

The chain is built from TRBV30 and TRBJ2-5; TRBD1 agrees at 7 bases. V was pared by 4 bases and J by 11 bases, with 10 bases of the junction left unmatched. CDR1 and CDR2 (germline): GTSNPN, SVGIG (reference sequence). This CDR3 is 12 amino acids long. The CDR3, as DNA: TGTGCCTGGACAGTCGACAGGGCTTGTCAGTACTTC. This sequence encodes CAWTVDRACQYF.

V is TRBV5-4 and J is TRBJ1-5; the D gene is possibly TRBD1 (6 bases). Germline V gene data show CDR1 as SGHNT and CDR2 as YYREEE (reference sequence). This CDR3 is built from 15 residues. V dropped 0 bases and J dropped 1 base, with 8 bases sitting between them. The CDR3 reads CASSLGGASNQPQHF. CDR3 nucleotide sequence: TGTGCCAGCAGCTTGGGGGGGGCAAGCAATCAGCCCCAGCATTTT.